This TCR beta chain originates from a study of beta chain features in type 1 diabetes. Whole-study results and caveats: For patients, the naive, central memory and Treg TCRB repertoires appeared more alike than for healthy donors. Any HLA-type effect on TCRB rearrangement remained unresolved here. Shorter TCRB CDR3s, moderately but significantly so, were found in Type 1 diabetes patients in all four CD4+ subsets.

A remark on this clone: Its target is unknown.

Sequencing targeted expressed TCRB transcripts, as all isolated RNA had been reverse transcribed. Naive, central memory and regulatory T cell samples averaged roughly 3.5 million immunoSEQ reads each. Only in-frame clones appear in the TCRdb table, and some are missing; sequencing was by immunoSEQ multiplex PCR. The table lists 400,000 or so clones, over 8.5% of them singletons. V was shortened by 0 bases and J by 3 bases, with 8 bases between the two germline ends. CDR1 is MNHEY and CDR2 is SVGAGI in the germline V gene. CDR3 length: 14 amino acids. Donors contributed one heparinised blood draw apiece, averaging about 100 mL.

This clonotype was obtained from a man aged 25 to 40 with type 1 diabetes. The rearrangement links TRBV6-5 to TRBJ1-2, with D maybe TRBD1 (6 bases). The sequenced material came from central memory CD4+ T cells from blood. The CDR3 nucleotides read TGTGCCAGCAGTTACTCGGGGGCAGACTATGGCTACACCTTC. This gives the protein CASSYSGADYGYTF.